The entry below describes one T cell receptor beta chain. There are many counts of this clonotype. The antigen this receptor binds is unknown. No base-level quality is on record; no much larger clone is a single base apart. The library was produced with PCR. The instrument given in TCRdb is Illumina HiSeq 2500. TCR library preparation used molecular barcoding, with unique molecular identifiers applied to normalize quantification of the TCRbeta repertoire. TCRdb reprocessed the public reads (quality trimming at Q25 with fastp, clone calling with MiXCR) and kept in-frame beta chains. Records with the same CDR3 protein are collapsed into one entry carrying the most frequent genes and DNA. The sample yields about 640,000 distinct CDR3 sequences; approximately 16% were counted once. Approximately 1.1% of the sample comes from the top ten. The data stem from a study of T-cell reconstitution after alpha-beta-depleted transplantation in children (dated by TCRdb to between 2015 and 2016). With respect to the entire study: Using TCR repertoire profiling, the study quantitatively followed how T-cell immune reconstitution unfolded in children after TCRalphabeta/CD19-depleted allogeneic hematopoietic cell transplantation.

The CDR3 goes from the cysteine to the phenylalanine over 16 residues. The entry retains the CDR3 DNA only, 48 bases that are in frame from base 1. The germline V gene gives CDR1 as LGHNA and CDR2 as YSLEER. Trimming costs V 1 base and J 5 bases, and their ends lie 15 bases apart. The chain is made from TRBV4-3 and TRBJ2-1; the D gene cannot be resolved reliably. The sequence derives from a human donor who donated a stem cell graft to a child with acute myeloid leukemia. Sequencing was performed on PBMCs from the stem cell graft donor, taken from the stem cell graft. The sequenced DNA is TGCGCCAGCAGCCAAGGGTACAATCGGCTTAACAATGAGCAGTTCTTC. The encoded protein is CASSQGYNRLNNEQFF.